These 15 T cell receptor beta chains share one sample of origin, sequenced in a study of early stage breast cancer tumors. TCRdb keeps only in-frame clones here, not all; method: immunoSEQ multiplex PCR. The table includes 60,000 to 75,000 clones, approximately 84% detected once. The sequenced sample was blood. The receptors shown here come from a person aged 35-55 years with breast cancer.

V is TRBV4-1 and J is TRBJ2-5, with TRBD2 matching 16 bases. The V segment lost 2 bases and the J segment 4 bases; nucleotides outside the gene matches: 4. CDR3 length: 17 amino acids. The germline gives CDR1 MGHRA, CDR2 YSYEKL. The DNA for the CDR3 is TGCGCCAGCAGCCAACTGGGACTAGCGGGAGGGGTAGAGACCCAGTACTTC. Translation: CASSQLGLAGGVETQYF.

This CDR3 reads CSVAERPGEYNEQFF. DNA for the CDR3: TGCAGCGTTGCCGAGAGGCCGGGAGAATACAATGAGCAGTTCTTC. This chain links TRBV29-1 with TRBJ2-1, with D possibly TRBD2 on 6 matching bases. The CDR3 spans 15 residues. The V gene's germline CDR1 is SQVTM and CDR2 ANQGSEA. V gave up 4 bases and J gave up 4 bases, with 17 bases separating them.

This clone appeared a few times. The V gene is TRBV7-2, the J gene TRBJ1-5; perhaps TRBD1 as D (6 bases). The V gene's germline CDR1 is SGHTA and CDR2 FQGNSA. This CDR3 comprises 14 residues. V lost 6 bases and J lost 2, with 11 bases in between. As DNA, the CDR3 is TGTGCCAGCAGTGAGGGGGTGGGCAATCAGCCCCAGCATTTT. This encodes CASSEGVGNQPQHF. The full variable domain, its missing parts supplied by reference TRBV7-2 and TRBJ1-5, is GAGVSQSPSNKVTEKGKDVELRCDPISGHTALYWYRQSLGQGLEFLIYFQGNSAPDKSGLPSDRFSAERTGGSVSTLTIQRTQQEDSAVYLCASSEGVGNQPQHFGDGTRLSIL.

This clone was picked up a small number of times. DNA for the CDR3: TGCGCCAGCAGCCACCCCGTTAGTCGGGACCGGGTCCTTTGGCAGTACTTC. Amino acids: CASSHPVSRDRVLWQYF. The rearrangement links TRBV4-1 to TRBJ2-7, with D perhaps assigned TRBD1 or TRBD2 (5 bases each). The CDR3 has 17 residues. Trimming took 3 bases from V and 9 from J, leaving 27 bases between them. From germline, CDR1 is MGHRA and CDR2 YSYEKL.

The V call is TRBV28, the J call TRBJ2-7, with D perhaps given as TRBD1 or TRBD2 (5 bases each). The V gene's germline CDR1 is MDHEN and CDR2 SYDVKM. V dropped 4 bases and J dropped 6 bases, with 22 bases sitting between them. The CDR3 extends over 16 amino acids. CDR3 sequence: CASSSGQLVPNPEQYF. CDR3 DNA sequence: TGTGCCAGCAGTTCGGGGCAGCTAGTGCCCAACCCCGAGCAGTACTTC.

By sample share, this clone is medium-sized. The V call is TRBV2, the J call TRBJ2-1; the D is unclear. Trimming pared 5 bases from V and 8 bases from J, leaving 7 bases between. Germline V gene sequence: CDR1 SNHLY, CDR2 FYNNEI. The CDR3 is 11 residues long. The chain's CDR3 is CASSQSDEQFF. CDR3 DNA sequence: TGTGCCAGCAGTCAAAGCGATGAGCAGTTCTTC.

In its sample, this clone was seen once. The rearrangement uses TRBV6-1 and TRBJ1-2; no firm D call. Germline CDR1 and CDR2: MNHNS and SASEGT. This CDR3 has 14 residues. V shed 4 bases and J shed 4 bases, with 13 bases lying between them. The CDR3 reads CASSGVDGFYGYTF. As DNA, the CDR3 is TGTGCCAGCAGTGGTGTGGACGGATTCTATGGCTACACCTTC.

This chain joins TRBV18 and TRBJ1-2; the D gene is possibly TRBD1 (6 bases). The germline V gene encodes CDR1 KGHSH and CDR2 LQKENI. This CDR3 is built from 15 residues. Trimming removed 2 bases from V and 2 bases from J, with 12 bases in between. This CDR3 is CASSPTQRGNYGYTF. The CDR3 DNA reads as TGTGCCAGCTCACCAACCCAGAGGGGGAACTATGGCTACACCTTC.

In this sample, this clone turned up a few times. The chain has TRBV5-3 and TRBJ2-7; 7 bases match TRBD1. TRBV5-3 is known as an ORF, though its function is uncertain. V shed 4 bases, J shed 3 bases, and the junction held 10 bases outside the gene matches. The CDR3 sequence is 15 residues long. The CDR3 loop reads CARSKHRGMNYEQYF. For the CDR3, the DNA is TGTGCCAGAAGCAAACACAGGGGTATGAACTACGAGCAGTACTTC.

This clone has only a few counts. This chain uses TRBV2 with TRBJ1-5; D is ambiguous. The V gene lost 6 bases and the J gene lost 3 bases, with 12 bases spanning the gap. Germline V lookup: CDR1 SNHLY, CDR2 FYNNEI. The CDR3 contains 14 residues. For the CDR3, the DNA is TGTGCCAGCAGCGCCGGACGAATCAATCAGCCCCAGCATTTT. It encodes CASSAGRINQPQHF.

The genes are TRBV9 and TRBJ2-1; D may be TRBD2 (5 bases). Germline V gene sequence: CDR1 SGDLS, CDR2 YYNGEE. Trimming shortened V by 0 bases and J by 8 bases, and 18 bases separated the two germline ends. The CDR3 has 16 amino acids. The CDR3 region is CASSVGRGPDSHEQFF. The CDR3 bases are TGTGCCAGCAGCGTAGGGAGAGGGCCGGATAGTCATGAGCAGTTCTTC.

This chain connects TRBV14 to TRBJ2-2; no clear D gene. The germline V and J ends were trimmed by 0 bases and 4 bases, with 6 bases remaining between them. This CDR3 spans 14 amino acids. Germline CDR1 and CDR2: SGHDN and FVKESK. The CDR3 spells CASSQERFTGELFF. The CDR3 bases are TGTGCCAGCAGCCAAGAAAGATTCACCGGGGAGCTGTTTTTT.

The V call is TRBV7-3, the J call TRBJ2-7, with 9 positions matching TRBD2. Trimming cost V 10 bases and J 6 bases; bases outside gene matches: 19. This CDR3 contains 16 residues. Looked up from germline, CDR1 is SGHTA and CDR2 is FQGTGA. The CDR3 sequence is CATSPSKREVPCEQYF. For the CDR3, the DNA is TGTGCCACATCTCCCAGCAAGCGGGAGGTTCCCTGCGAGCAGTACTTC.

This CDR3 is CASTRSGSGTDTQYF. CDR3 coding DNA: TGTGCCAGCACCAGAAGCGGGAGTGGCACAGATACGCAGTATTTT. This chain uses TRBV6-6 with TRBJ2-3; TRBD2 matches at 8 bases. CDR1 and CDR2 from the germline V gene are MNHNY and SVGAGI (reference sequence). The CDR3 has 15 amino acids. V was pared by 7 bases and J by 1 base, with 7 bases of the junction left unmatched.

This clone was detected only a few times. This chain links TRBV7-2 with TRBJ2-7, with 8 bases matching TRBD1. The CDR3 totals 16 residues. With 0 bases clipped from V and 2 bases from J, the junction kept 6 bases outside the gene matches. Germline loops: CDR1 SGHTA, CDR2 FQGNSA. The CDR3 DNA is TGTGCCAGCAGCTTAGCACCAGGGGGCGCAACCTACGAGCAGTACTTC. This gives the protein CASSLAPGGATYEQYF. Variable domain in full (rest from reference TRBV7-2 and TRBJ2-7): GAGVSQSPSNKVTEKGKDVELRCDPISGHTALYWYRQSLGQGLEFLIYFQGNSAPDKSGLPSDRFSAERTGGSVSTLTIQRTQQEDSAVYLCASSLAPGGATYEQYFGPGTRLTVT.